Presented here are 5 T cell receptor beta chains from one specimen sequenced in a study of blood T cell repertoires in COVID-19 (dated by TCRdb to about 2020). The receptor library was made with the immunoSEQ multiplex PCR assay. What TCRdb holds here is the immuneACCESS table cut down to in-frame rearrangements. Part of the clones is not present; checked against another copy, under half of the missing clones reflect an unresolved V gene, and the others are unexplained. The sample yields roughly 230,000 clones; about 85% were counted once. The ten most abundant clones make up 1.5% to 2% of the sample. Sequencing input: peripheral blood. The receptor source for this set is a man in his 70s with acute or convalescent COVID-19.

V usage is TRBV28 and J usage is TRBJ1-2; 8 bases fit TRBD1. CDR1 is MDHEN and CDR2 is SYDVKM in the germline V gene. With V trimmed by 6 bases and J by 2 bases, 5 bases remained unmatched. The CDR3 spans 14 residues. Here the CDR3 DNA reads TGTGCCAGCAGCACCGGGACAGGAAACTATGGCTACACCTTC. Its translation: CASSTGTGNYGYTF.

The gene calls are TRBV29-1 and TRBJ2-7; 13 positions agree with TRBD2. The CDR3 runs 15 residues. Looked up from germline, CDR1 is SQVTM and CDR2 is ANQGSEA. V trimming: 5 bases; J trimming: 6 bases; junction bases outside the gene matches: 10. In DNA, the CDR3 is TGCAGCGTTATAGGGACTAGCGGGATATATTTCGAGCAGTACTTC. Residues: CSVIGTSGIYFEQYF.

This CDR3 reads CASSLRGRDGYTF. CDR3 coding DNA: TGTGCCAGCAGCTTGCGGGGGCGAGATGGCTACACCTTC. The rearrangement joins TRBV7-2 to TRBJ1-2, with D possibly matching TRBD1 (6 bases). Per germline, CDR1 SGHTA and CDR2 FQGNSA. The CDR3 consists of 13 residues. Trimming took 3 bases from V and 6 from J, leaving 11 bases between them.

In the case of this clone: Other DNA sequences in this sample translate to the same CDR3. The rearrangement uses TRBV5-1 and TRBJ2-7; possible D gene TRBD1, 5 bases. The CDR3 extends over 14 amino acids. V lost 4 bases and J lost 1, with 12 bases in between. Germline V gene data show CDR1 as SGHRS and CDR2 as YFSETQ. This CDR3 is CASSPDSPSYEQYF. The DNA of the CDR3 is TGCGCCAGCAGCCCCGACAGTCCGTCCTACGAGCAGTACTTC.

The chain recombines TRBV18 with TRBJ2-2, with D uncertain. Trimming cost V 3 bases and J 1 base, with 12 bases left between them. Germline lookup yields CDR1 KGHSH and CDR2 LQKENI. This CDR3 has 16 amino acids. CDR3 sequence (DNA): TGTGCCAGCTCACCGCTTTCAGGCATGAACACCGGGGAGCTGTTTTTT. Its translation is CASSPLSGMNTGELFF.